This T cell receptor beta chain was profiled in a study of post-analysis software for immune sequencing data. Whole-study results and caveats: Elevated frequency relative to controls characterized several TRBV segments in patients, TRBV5-6, TRBV5-1 and TRBV20-1 among them.

As concerns this clonotype: Its antigen is unidentified.

The TCR beta cDNA libraries carried unique molecular identifiers. TCRdb reprocessed the PCR reads with MiXCR, giving one entry per CDR3 protein. Among hundreds of thousands of distinct CDR3 sequences listed, over 45% were seen once. J was trimmed by 4 bases and V by 5 bases; bases with no gene match: 8. The CDR3 covers 16 residues. Germline V gene sequence: CDR1 MDHEN, CDR2 SYDVKM. The V and J genes are TRBV28 and TRBJ1-5; TRBD1 matches at 10 bases. Sequenced input: blood. The clonotype was recovered from a girl aged 2-10 years with multiple sclerosis. The DNA of the CDR3 is TGTGCCAGCAGTGGGGGACAGGGGTTCTGGAATCAGCCCCAGCATTTT. Encoded protein: CASSGGQGFWNQPQHF.